The TCR beta chain described here comes from a study of PD-L1 blockade in urothelial cancer. In germline, CDR1 is SGHRS, CDR2 YFSETQ. The length of the CDR3 is 13 residues. V was pared by 2 bases and J by 3 bases, with 6 bases between. This clone was counted once. Clones were read by immunoSEQ multiplex PCR, and TCRdb kept only the in-frame ones, dropping some. This table holds 50,000 to 65,000 clones, about 86% found once. The specimen was PBMCs, collected around atezolizumab (anti-PD-L1) treatment. This chain links TRBV5-1 with TRBJ1-3; no clear D gene. This receptor was taken from a man aged 50 to 60 with urothelial cancer. CDR3: CASSFSLGNTIYF. DNA for the CDR3: TGCGCCAGCAGCTTTTCCCTTGGAAACACCATATATTTT.